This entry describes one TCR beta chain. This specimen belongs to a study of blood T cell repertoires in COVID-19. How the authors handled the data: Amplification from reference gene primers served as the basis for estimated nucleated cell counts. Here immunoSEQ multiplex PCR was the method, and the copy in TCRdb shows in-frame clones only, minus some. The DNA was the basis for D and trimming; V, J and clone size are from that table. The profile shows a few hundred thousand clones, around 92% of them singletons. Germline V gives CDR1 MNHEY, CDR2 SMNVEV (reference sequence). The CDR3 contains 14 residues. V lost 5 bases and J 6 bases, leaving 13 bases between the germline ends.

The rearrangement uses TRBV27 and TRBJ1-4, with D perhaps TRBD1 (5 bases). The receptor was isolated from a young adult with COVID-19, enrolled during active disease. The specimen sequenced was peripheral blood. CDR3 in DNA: TGTGCCAGCAGTCACGGGACGGGGGATGAAAAACTGTTTTTT. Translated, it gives CASSHGTGDEKLFF.